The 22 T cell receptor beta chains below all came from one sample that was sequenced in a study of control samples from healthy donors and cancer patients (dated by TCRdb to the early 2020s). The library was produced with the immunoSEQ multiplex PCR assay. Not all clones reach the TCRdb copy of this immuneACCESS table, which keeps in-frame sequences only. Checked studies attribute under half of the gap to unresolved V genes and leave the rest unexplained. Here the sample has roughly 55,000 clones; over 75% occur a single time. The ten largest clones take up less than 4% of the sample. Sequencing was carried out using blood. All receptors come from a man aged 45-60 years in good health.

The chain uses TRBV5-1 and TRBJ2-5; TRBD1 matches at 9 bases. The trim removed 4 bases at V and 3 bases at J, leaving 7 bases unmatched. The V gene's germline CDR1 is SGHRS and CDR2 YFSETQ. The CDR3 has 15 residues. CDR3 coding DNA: TGCGCCAGCAGCCGAGGGACAGGGTTTAAAGAGACCCAGTACTTC. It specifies CASSRGTGFKETQYF.

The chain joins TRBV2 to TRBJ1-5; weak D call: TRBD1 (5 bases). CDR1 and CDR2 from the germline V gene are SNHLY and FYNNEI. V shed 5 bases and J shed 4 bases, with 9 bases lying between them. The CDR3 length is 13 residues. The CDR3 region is CASSPDRNQPQHF. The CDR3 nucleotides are TGTGCCAGCAGTCCCGACAGAAATCAGCCCCAGCATTTT.

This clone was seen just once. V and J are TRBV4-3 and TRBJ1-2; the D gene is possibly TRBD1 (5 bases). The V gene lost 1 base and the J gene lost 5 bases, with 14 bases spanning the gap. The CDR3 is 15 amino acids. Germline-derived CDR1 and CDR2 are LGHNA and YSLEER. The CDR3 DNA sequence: TGCGCCAGCAGCCAAGGCTTTCAGGGAGGATATGGCTACACCTTC. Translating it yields CASSQGFQGGYGYTF.

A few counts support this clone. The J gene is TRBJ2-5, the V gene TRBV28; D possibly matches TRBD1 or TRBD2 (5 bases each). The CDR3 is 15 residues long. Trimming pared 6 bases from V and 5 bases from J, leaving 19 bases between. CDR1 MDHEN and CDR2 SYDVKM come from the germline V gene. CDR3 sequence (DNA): TGTGCCAGCAGAAGGGTACCGGGACGACGGGAGACCCAGTACTTC. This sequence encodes CASRRVPGRRETQYF.

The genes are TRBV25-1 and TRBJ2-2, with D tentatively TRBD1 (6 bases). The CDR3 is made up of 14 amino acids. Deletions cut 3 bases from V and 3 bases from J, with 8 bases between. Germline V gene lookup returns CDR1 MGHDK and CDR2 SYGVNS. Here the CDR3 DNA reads TGTGCCAGCAGTGACAGGGGAGACACCGGGGAGCTGTTTTTT. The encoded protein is CASSDRGDTGELFF.

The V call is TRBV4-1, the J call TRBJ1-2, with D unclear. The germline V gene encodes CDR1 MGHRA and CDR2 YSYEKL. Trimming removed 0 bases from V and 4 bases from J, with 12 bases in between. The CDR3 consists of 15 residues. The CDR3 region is CASSQDPGPGYGYTF. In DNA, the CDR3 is TGCGCCAGCAGCCAAGATCCAGGCCCTGGCTATGGCTACACCTTC.

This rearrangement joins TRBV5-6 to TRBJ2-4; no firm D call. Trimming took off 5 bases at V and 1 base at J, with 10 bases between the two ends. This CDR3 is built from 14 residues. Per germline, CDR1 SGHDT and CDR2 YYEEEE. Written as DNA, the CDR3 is TGTGCCAGCAGTCCCCCCGGCGCCAAAAACATTCAGTACTTC. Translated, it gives CASSPPGAKNIQYF.

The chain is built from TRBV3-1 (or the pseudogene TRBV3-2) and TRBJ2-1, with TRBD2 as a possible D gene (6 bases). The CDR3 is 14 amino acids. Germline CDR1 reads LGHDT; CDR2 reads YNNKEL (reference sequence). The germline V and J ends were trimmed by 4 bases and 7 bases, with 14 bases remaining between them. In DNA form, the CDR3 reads TGTGCCAGCAGCCCGGGAGTAGCGTGGAATGAGCAGTTCTTC. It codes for CASSPGVAWNEQFF.

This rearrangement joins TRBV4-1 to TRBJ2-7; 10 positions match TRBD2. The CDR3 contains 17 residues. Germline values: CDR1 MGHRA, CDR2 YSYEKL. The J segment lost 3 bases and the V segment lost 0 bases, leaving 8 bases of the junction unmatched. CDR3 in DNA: TGCGCCAGCAGCCAAGAAAGGTCGGGACTAGCGAGCTACGAGCAGTACTTC. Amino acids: CASSQERSGLASYEQYF.

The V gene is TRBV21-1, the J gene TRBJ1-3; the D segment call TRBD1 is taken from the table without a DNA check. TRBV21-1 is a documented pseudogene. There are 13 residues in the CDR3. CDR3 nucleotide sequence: TGTGCCAGCAGCGACGCAGGCGGAAACACCATATATTTT. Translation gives CASSDAGGNTIYF.

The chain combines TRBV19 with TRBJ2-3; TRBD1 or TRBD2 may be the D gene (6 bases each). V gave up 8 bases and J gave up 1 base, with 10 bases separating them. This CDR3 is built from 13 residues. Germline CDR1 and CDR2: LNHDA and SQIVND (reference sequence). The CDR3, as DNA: TGTGCCAGTTGGGGGGCGGGCACAGATACGCAGTATTTT. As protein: CASWGAGTDTQYF.

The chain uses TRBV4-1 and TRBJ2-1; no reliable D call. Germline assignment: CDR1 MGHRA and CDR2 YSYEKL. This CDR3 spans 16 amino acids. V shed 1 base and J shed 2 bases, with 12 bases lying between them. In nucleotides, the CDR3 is TGCGCCAGCAGCCAAGGTCCTGGAGAGCCCTACAATGAGCAGTTCTTC. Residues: CASSQGPGEPYNEQFF.

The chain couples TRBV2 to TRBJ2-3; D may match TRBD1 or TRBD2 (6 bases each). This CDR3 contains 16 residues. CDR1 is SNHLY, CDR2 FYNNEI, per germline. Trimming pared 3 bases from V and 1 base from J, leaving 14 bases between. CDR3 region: CASSDGGPGGTDTQYF. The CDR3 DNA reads TGTGCCAGCAGTGATGGGGGCCCGGGGGGCACAGATACGCAGTATTTT.

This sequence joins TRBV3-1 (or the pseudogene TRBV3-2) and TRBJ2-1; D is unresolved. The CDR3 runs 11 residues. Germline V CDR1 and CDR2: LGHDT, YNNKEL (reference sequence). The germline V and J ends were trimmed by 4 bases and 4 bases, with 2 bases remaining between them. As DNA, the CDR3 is TGTGCCAGCAGCCTTTACAATGAGCAGTTCTTC. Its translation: CASSLYNEQFF.

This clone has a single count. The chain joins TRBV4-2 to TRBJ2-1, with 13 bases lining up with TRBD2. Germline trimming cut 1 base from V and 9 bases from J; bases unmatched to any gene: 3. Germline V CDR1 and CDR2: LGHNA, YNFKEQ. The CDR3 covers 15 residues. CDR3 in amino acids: CASSQAGLAGTEQFF. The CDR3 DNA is TGTGCCAGCAGCCAAGCGGGACTAGCGGGAACTGAGCAGTTCTTC.

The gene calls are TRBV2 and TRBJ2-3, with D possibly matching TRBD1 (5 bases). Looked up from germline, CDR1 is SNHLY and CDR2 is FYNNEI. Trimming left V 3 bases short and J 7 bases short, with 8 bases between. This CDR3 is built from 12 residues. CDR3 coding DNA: TGTGCCAGCAGTGATAAGGGGAATACGCAGTATTTT. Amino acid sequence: CASSDKGNTQYF.

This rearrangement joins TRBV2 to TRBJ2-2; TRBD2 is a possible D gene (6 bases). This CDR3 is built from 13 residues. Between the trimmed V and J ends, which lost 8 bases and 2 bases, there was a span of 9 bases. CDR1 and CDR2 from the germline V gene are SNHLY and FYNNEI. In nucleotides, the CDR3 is TGTGCCAGCGGGAGGTTTAACACCGGGGAGCTGTTTTTT. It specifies CASGRFNTGELFF.

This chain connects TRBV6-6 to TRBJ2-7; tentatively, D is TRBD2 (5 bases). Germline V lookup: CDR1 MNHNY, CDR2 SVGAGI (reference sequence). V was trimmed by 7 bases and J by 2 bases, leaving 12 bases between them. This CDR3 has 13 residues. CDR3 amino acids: CASKRSGAYEQYF. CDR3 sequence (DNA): TGTGCCAGCAAGAGGTCCGGGGCCTACGAGCAGTACTTC.

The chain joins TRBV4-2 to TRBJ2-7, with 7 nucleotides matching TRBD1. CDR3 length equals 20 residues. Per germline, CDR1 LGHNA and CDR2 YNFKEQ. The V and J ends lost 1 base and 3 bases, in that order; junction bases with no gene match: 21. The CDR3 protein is CASSQAAIGDSPRGNYEQYF. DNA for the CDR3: TGTGCCAGCAGCCAAGCGGCAATAGGAGACAGTCCCAGGGGGAACTACGAGCAGTACTTC.

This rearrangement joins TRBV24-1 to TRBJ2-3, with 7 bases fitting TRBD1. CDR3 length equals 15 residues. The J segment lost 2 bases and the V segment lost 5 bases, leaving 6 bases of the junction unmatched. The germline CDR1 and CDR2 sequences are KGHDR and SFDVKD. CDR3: CATSAPGQYTDTQYF. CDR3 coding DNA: TGTGCCACCAGTGCCCCGGGACAGTACACAGATACGCAGTATTTT.

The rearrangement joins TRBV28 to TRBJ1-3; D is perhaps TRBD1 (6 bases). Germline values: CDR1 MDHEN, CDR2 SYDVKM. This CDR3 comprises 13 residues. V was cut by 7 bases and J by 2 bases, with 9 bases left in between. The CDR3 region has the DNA TGTGCCAGCACACAGGGCCCTGGAAACACCATATATTTT. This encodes CASTQGPGNTIYF.

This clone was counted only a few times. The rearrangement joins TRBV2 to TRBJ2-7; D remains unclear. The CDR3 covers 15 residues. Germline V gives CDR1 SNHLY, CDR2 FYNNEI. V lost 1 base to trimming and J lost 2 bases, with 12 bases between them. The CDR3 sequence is CASSEEAVKTYEQYF. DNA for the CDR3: TGTGCCAGCAGTGAAGAAGCCGTGAAGACCTACGAGCAGTACTTC.